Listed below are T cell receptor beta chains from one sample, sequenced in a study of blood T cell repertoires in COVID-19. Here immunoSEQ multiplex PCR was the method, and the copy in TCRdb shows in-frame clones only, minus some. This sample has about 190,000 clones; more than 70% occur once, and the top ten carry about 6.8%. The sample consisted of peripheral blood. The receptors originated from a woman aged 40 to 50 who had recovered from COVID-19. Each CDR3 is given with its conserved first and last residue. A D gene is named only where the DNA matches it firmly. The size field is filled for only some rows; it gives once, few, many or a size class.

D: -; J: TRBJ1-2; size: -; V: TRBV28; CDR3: CASSPPGRTGGSGYTF; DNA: TGTGCCAGCAGTCCCCCAGGCAGGACCGGGGGAAGTGGCTACACCTTC
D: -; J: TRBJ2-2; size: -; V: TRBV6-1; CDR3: CASSDGQGETGELFF; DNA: TGTGCCAGCAGTGACGGGCAGGGTGAGACCGGGGAGCTGTTTTTT
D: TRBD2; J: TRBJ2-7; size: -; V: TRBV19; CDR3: CASRGLWGTSGSNEQYF; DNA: TGTGCCAGTAGGGGACTTTGGGGGACTAGCGGGAGCAACGAGCAGTACTTC
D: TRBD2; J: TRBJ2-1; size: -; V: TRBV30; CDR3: CAWVGTSYDEQFF; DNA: TGTGCCTGGGTTGGGACTAGCTACGATGAGCAGTTCTTC
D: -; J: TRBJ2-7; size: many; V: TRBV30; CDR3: CAWSPSLSYEQYF; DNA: TGTGCCTGGAGCCCAAGCCTTAGTTACGAGCAGTACTTC
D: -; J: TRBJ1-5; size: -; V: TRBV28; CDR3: CASSLGRAGNQPQHF; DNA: TGTGCCAGCAGTTTAGGCAGGGCCGGCAATCAGCCCCAGCATTTT
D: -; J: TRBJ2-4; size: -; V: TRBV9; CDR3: CASSLNSQAKNIQYF; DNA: TGTGCCAGCAGCCTCAACAGCCAAGCCAAAAACATTCAGTACTTC
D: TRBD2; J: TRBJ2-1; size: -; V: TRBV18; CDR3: CASSPPGLEFNEQFF; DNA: TGTGCCAGCTCACCGCCGGGACTAGAGTTCAATGAGCAGTTCTTC
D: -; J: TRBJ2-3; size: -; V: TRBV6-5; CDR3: CASSSGTSNTDTQYF; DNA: TGTGCCAGCAGTTCCGGGACTTCCAACACAGATACGCAGTATTTT
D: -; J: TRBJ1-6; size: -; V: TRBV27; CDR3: CASSLPRGGGYNSPLHF; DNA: TGTGCCAGCAGTTTACCGAGAGGGGGTGGTTATAATTCACCCCTCCACTTT
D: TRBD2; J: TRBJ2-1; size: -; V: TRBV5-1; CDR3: CASSLARTSPDFNEQFF; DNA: TGCGCCAGCAGCTTGGCTCGGACTAGCCCTGACTTTAATGAGCAGTTCTTC
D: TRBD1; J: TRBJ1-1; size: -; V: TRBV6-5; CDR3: CASSWDRYAMNTEAFF; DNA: TGTGCCAGCAGTTGGGACAGGTATGCCATGAACACTGAAGCTTTCTTT
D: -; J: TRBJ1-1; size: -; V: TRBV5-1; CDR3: CASSRPGNTEAFF; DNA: TGCGCCAGCAGCCGGCCAGGAAACACTGAAGCTTTCTTT
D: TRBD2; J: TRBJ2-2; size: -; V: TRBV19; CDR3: CASSSIAGGRGELFF; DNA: TGTGCCAGTAGTTCCATAGCGGGAGGAAGAGGGGAGCTGTTTTTT
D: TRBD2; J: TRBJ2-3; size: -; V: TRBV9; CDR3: CASSVREGLDTQYF; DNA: TGTGCCAGCAGCGTGCGGGAGGGCCTCGATACGCAGTATTTT
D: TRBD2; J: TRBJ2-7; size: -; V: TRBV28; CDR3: CASSTINRGLASYEQYF; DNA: TGTGCCAGCAGCACAATTAATCGGGGACTAGCGTCCTACGAGCAGTACTTC
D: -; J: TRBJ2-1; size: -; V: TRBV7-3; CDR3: CASSSTGGSIYNEQFF; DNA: TGTGCCAGCAGCTCCACCGGCGGATCTATCTACAATGAGCAGTTCTTC
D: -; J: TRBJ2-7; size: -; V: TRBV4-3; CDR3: CASAQGLGYEQYF; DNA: TGCGCCAGCGCACAGGGTTTAGGCTACGAGCAGTACTTC